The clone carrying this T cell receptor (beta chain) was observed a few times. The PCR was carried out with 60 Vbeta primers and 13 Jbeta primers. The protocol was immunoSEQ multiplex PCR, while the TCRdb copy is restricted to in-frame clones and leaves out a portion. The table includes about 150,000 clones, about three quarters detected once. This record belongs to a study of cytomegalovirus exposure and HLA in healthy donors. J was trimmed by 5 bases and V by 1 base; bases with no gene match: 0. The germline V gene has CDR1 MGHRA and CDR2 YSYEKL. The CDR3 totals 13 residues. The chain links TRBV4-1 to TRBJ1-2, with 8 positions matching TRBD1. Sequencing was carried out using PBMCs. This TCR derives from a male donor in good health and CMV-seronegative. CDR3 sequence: CASSQGQGYGYTF. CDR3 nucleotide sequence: TGCGCCAGCAGCCAAGGACAGGGGTATGGCTACACCTTC.